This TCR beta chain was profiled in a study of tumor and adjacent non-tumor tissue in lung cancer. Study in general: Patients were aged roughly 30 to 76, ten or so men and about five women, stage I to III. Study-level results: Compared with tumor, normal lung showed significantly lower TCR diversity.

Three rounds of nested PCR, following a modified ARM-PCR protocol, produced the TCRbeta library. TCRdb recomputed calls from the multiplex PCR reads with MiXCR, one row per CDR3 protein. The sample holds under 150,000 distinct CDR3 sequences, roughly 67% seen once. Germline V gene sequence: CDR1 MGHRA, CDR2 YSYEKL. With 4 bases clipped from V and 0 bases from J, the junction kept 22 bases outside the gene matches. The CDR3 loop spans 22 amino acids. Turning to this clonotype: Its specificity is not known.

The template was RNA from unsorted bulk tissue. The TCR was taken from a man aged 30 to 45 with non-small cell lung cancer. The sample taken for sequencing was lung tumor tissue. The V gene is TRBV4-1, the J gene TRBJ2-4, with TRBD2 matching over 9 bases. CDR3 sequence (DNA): TGCGCCAGCAGCCCGACGAAGGGATTAGCGGGGGATCTAAACCTAGCCAAAAACATTCAGTACTTC. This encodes CASSPTKGLAGDLNLAKNIQYF.